This T cell receptor beta chain was sequenced for a study of Graves' ophthalmopathy and Graves' hyperthyroidism (dated 2018 in TCRdb). Notes on the research overall: Hyperthyroidism was considered stable if no progression to ophthalmopathy occurred within 18 months of follow-up. To explore V-J signatures that separate ophthalmopathy from hyperthyroidism, a discovery set of about 100 patients was enrolled, consisting of about 45 with ophthalmopathy and roughly 57 with stable hyperthyroidism. Following sample collection, hyperthyroidism patients were given methimazole at a starting dose of 30 mg daily, and ophthalmopathy patients were given high-dose intravenous methylprednisolone. In about six hyperthyroidism patients, the T-cell repertoires found in thyroid tissue were compared with those found in blood. To tell Graves' ophthalmopathy apart from Graves' hyperthyroidism, and to predict which patients would progress to ophthalmopathy, the study relied on TCR beta repertoire signatures. In total, 135 blood samples were TCR-sequenced: 43 ophthalmopathy, over 70 hyperthyroidism and approximately 17 hyperthyroidism-to-ophthalmopathy patients. An independent validation cohort comprised around 19 hyperthyroidism patients and some 16 patients who later progressed from hyperthyroidism to ophthalmopathy.

The hyperthyroidism patients were 18 to 65 years old and newly diagnosed, with a disease duration of less than 2 months. Patients with other autoimmune diseases, uncontrolled infections, pregnancy or lactation were excluded. Diagnosis was based on clinical symptoms, serum thyroxine, TRAb, thyroid ultrasound and orbital computed tomography. Trizol reagent was used to extract the total RNA, and its quality was then checked on an Agilent 2100 Bioanalyzer. Cut back by 3 bases and 3 bases, the V and J ends lie 6 bases apart. Including cysteine and phenylalanine, the CDR3 has 12 amino acids. Of all the DNA, just the CDR3 is kept, 36 bases in frame from base 1. For repertoire sequencing, TCR beta CDR3 regions were amplified from RNA transcripts. A first-round RT-PCR used HTBI primers with the Qiagen OneStep RT-PCR kit, followed by a second-round multiplex PCR, size selection and purification. Libraries were sequenced paired-end with 100 bp reads on an Illumina HiSeq2000. The original methods were these. SOAPnuke was used to process the reads, removing any read that contained adapters or uncalled bases, had a mean Phred below 15, or lacked an exact match to the constant primer or identifier. COPE v1.2.5 was used to merge the high-quality paired reads. Each unique nucleotide sequence was defined as a clonotype, and clonotypes were aligned to IMGT TRB V, D and J references with MiTCR v1.1. Only V-J combinations with frequency above 0.0001 were analysed, covering over 98% of repertoires. For each V-J combination, a TCR clonal expansion and chaos score was defined as F50 clonal expansion divided by the chaos observed in the TCRdist matrix. Welch's t-statistics and random forest were used to reduce features to about 14 V-J combinations, which were fed into a naive Bayes classifier. The Morisita-Horn index was used to measure how similar the thyroid and blood repertoires were. The public sequencing data were trimmed at Q25 with fastp and processed into clonotypes with MiXCR by TCRdb, which kept only in-frame beta chains. When rows share a CDR3 protein, they turn into one entry using the most common DNA and genes. The V and J calls were not made by the authors but by TCRdb's processing. The sample records about 590,000 distinct CDR3 sequences, about two fifths of which are singletons. 4% to 5% of the sample is taken by the ten largest.

Overall study outcomes, separate from this receptor: In validation, the model predicted ophthalmopathy progression with 70.59% sensitivity and 72% to 80% specificity; around twelve predicted patients were CT-confirmed with GO in a median of about 6.1 months. The 13-signature model separated ophthalmopathy from stable hyperthyroidism with 85% to 90% sensitivity and roughly 84% specificity in cross-validation, and 80%/75% in the test set. Sample size was not predetermined statistically, and investigators were not blinded to group allocation. Most expanded thyroid clonotypes with a frequency above 0.001 also appeared in blood, which suggests that blood repertoires may reflect the immune response in the thyroid.

Remarks on this clonotype: Its antigen is unknown. With a much larger clone just one base away, this may be a read error.

The TCR was taken from an adult man with Graves' hyperthyroidism. Source material: peripheral blood or thyroid tissue (not recorded which). Recombination joined TRBV12-3 or TRBV12-4 with TRBJ2-7; confidence is insufficient to name the D gene. CDR3 reads: CASSFRCYEQYF. Here is the DNA: TGTGCCAGCAGTTTTCGGTGCTACGAGCAGTACTTC.